This TCR beta chain was captured in a study of OX40 agonist ivuxolimab in advanced cancers. With 1 base removed from V and 9 bases from J, the gap between germline ends came to 8 bases. Germline V CDR1 and CDR2: SGHNT, YYREEE (reference sequence). CDR3 length: 12 residues. Data came from immunoSEQ multiplex PCR; TCRdb stores just in-frame clones and leaves some out. Among under 85,000 clones listed, about 90% were seen once. Sample: CD4+ or CD8+ T cells sorted from blood, taken in a trial of the OX40 agonist ivuxolimab. The chain has TRBV5-4 and TRBJ1-5; no clear D. The TCR originated in an adult with an advanced solid tumor such as melanoma, head and neck, liver or kidney cancer. The CDR3 sequence: CASSLTDGPQHF. The CDR3 region has the DNA TGTGCCAGCAGCTTGACGGACGGGCCCCAGCATTTT.